This entry is about one TCR beta chain. This sample was taken from a study of cytomegalovirus exposure and HLA in healthy donors. The germline V and J ends were trimmed by 0 bases and 1 base, with 19 bases remaining between them. This CDR3 comprises 18 residues. CDR1 SGHKS and CDR2 YYEKEE come from the germline V gene (reference sequence). Primers for the PCR totalled 60 Vbeta and 13 Jbeta. Profiling relied on immunoSEQ multiplex PCR, and the TCRdb table lists in-frame clones only, not all of them. Of around 99,000 clones in the sample, 82% are singletons; the top ten hold roughly 2.5%. The source of this sequence is a man in his thirties or forties in good health and CMV-seropositive. Sequencing was performed on PBMCs. V usage is TRBV5-5 and J usage is TRBJ1-1; D is unresolved. This chain's CDR3 is CASSLAPSRPRGNTEAFF. The CDR3 DNA is TGTGCCAGCAGCTTGGCCCCCTCAAGGCCCCGGGGGAACACTGAAGCTTTCTTT.